These 4 T cell receptor beta chains were all obtained from the same sample, sequenced in a study of OX40 agonist ivuxolimab in advanced cancers. The data were produced by immunoSEQ multiplex PCR, yet TCRdb's version contains in-frame clones alone and is incomplete. Altogether tens of thousands of clones are present, 85% to 90% being singletons, with the ten largest covering 0.9% to 1.2%. Sequencing used CD4+ or CD8+ T cells sorted from blood, obtained in a trial of the OX40 agonist ivuxolimab. Receptors originate from an adult with an advanced solid tumor such as melanoma, head and neck, liver or kidney cancer.

The chain links TRBV30 to TRBJ1-6; D perhaps matches TRBD1 (5 bases). Trimming removed 2 bases at V and 14 bases at J, with 16 bases between. CDR1 and CDR2 from the germline V gene are GTSNPN and SVGIG (reference sequence). The CDR3 consists of 13 residues. CDR3 coding DNA: TGTGCCTGGAGTCGGGGGAACAATAGGTCCCTCCACTTT. This translates into CAWSRGNNRSLHF.

The rearrangement links TRBV4-3 to TRBJ2-1; D not resolved. The length of the CDR3 is 13 residues. Trimming shortened V by 1 base and J by 7 bases, and 8 bases separated the two germline ends. Germline V CDR1 and CDR2: LGHNA, YSLEER. The CDR3: CASSQGLWNEQFF. The CDR3 DNA is TGCGCCAGCAGCCAAGGGCTCTGGAATGAGCAGTTCTTC.

The CDR3 loop is CASSAIRGAGELFF. The CDR3 DNA reads as TGTGCCAGCAGTGCCATCAGGGGAGCCGGGGAGCTGTTTTTT. The J gene is TRBJ2-2, the V gene TRBV6-1; D is possibly TRBD1 (6 bases). The CDR3 extends over 14 amino acids. Germline CDR1 and CDR2: MNHNS and SASEGT. V lost 4 bases and J 6 bases, leaving 12 bases between the germline ends.

The sample holds one count of this clone. The same CDR3 arises from other DNA sequences in this sample as well. V is TRBV29-1 and J is TRBJ2-3; no firm D call. Trimming left V 5 bases short and J 3 bases short, with 9 bases between. The CDR3 is made up of 12 amino acids. Germline CDR1 is SQVTM and CDR2 is ANQGSEA. Here the CDR3 DNA reads TGCAGCGTTCACGGGTTGACAGATACGCAGTATTTT. It translates to CSVHGLTDTQYF.